This TCR beta chain was captured by sequencing in a study of blood T cell repertoires in COVID-19. The method was immunoSEQ multiplex PCR; TCRdb's version includes in-frame clones alone and lacks a portion of them. The data hold roughly 400,000 clones, with about 89% observed a single time. A Seattle source enrolled patients during active infection and followed them longitudinally. The V and J ends lost 1 base and 12 bases respectively, with 9 bases between them. The germline gives CDR1 LGHDT, CDR2 YNNKEL (reference sequence). The CDR3 consists of 12 residues. Material: peripheral blood. This sequence joins TRBV3-1 (or the pseudogene TRBV3-2) and TRBJ1-4, with D possibly TRBD1 on 6 matching bases. This sequence originates from a woman aged 55-70 years with COVID-19, enrolled during active disease. The CDR3 coding sequence is TGTGCCAGCAGCCAAGTTGAGGGGGAACTGTTTTTT. Its translation: CASSQVEGELFF.